The 28 T cell receptor beta chains below come from one sample, sequenced in a study of Graves' ophthalmopathy and Graves' hyperthyroidism. Beta-chain TCR CDR3 regions were amplified from RNA transcripts. The library came from an HTBI-primed first-round RT-PCR and a second-round multiplex PCR. One entry per CDR3 protein, called by TCRdb with MiXCR from the multiplex PCR reads. This sample has roughly 1.1 million distinct CDR3 sequences, with 36% found just once. The material sequenced was peripheral blood or thyroid tissue (not recorded which). The receptors were gathered from an adult man with Graves' hyperthyroidism.

This clonotype was counted a few times. A read error is possible here, since a much larger clone lies one base away. The gene calls are TRBV29-1 and TRBJ1-2, with D possibly matching TRBD1 (5 bases). This CDR3 has 14 amino acids. CDR1 and CDR2 (germline): SQVTM, ANQGSEA. The CDR3 spells CSVPEGSGLYGHTF. In DNA, the CDR3 is TGCAGCGTGCCTGAGGGGAGCGGACTCTATGGCCACACCTTC.

The sample holds a few counts of this clonotype. Written as DNA, the CDR3 is TGTGCCAGCAGCCCATCCCCGGAGGGCACCGGGGAGCTGTTTTTT. This sequence encodes CASSPSPEGTGELFF. The chain combines TRBV16 with TRBJ2-2; D is possibly TRBD2 (6 bases). Deletions cut 4 bases from V and 4 bases from J, with 13 bases between. The germline V gene encodes CDR1 KGHSY and CDR2 FQNENV. The CDR3 totals 15 residues.

The chain links TRBV6-5 to TRBJ1-2; TRBD1 agrees at 7 bases. In germline, CDR1 is MNHEY, CDR2 SVGAGI. V dropped 6 bases and J dropped 2; count of bases not matched to a gene: 9. The length of the CDR3 is 15 residues. DNA of the CDR3: TGTGCCAGCAGCGATATGCCGACAGGGAACTATGGCTACACCTTC. Translating gives CASSDMPTGNYGYTF.

This clonotype has more than one count but fewer than ten. The chain links TRBV30 to TRBJ1-5; D gene unclear. The CDR3 runs 13 residues. Germline CDR1 is GTSNPN and CDR2 is SVGIG (reference sequence). V dropped 4 bases and J dropped 7 bases, with 14 bases sitting between them. The CDR3 bases are TGTGCCTGGACCATTGGGATGGGACAGCCCCAGCATTTT. This gives the protein CAWTIGMGQPQHF.

The sample holds many counts of this clonotype. This chain links TRBV9 with TRBJ1-6; 7 bases match TRBD1. V was pared by 3 bases and J by 7 bases, with 7 bases of the junction left unmatched. The length of the CDR3 is 15 residues. Germline CDR1 SGDLS, CDR2 YYNGEE. CDR3 in amino acids: CASSARGTANSPLHF. For the CDR3, the DNA is TGTGCCAGCAGCGCCCGAGGGACAGCAAATTCACCCCTCCACTTT.

This clonotype was detected ten times or more. J is TRBJ2-3 and V is TRBV29-1; 12 nucleotides line up with TRBD2. The CDR3 sequence is 14 residues long. V was clipped by 4 bases and J by 3 bases; unmatched bases: 2. Germline CDR1 reads SQVTM; CDR2 reads ANQGSEA. CDR3 DNA: TGCAGCGTTGCGGGGACTAGCGGGACAGATACGCAGTATTTT. Protein product: CSVAGTSGTDTQYF.

This clonotype was counted many times. The chain links TRBV29-1 to TRBJ2-2; D is possibly TRBD1 (6 bases). CDR1 is SQVTM and CDR2 is ANQGSEA in the germline V gene. Trimming took off 6 bases at V and 4 bases at J, with 9 bases between the two ends. This CDR3 is built from 12 residues. For the CDR3, the DNA is TGCAGCGTCGCAGGGGTCACCGGGGAGCTGTTTTTT. Its translation is CSVAGVTGELFF.

The rearrangement links TRBV29-1 to TRBJ2-3; no clear D. V lost 7 bases, J lost 6 bases, and 14 bases lay in between. This CDR3 region has 12 residues. CDR1 is SQVTM, CDR2 ANQGSEA, per germline. The CDR3 spells CSAADLADTQYF. In nucleotides, the CDR3 is TGCAGCGCTGCGGACCTCGCGGATACGCAGTATTTT.

Note on this clonotype: A clone one base away is much larger, so this may be a read error. This chain joins TRBV7-2 and TRBJ1-4; possible D gene TRBD1, 5 bases. The CDR3 is 13 residues long. CDR1 is SGHTA, CDR2 FQGNSA, per germline. V dropped 8 bases and J dropped 3 bases, with 10 bases sitting between them. The CDR3 region is CASGWGANEKLFF. The CDR3, as DNA: TGTGCCAGCGGCTGGGGGGCTAATGAAAAACTGTTTTTT.

This clonotype has only a few counts. One end of the junction varies from germline; a read error may be responsible. V usage is TRBV2 and J usage is TRBJ2-1, with 11 bases fitting TRBD1. The CDR3 runs 15 residues. Per germline, CDR1 SNHLY and CDR2 FYNNEI. The CDR3 loop reads CASRGDRGSFNEQFF. As DNA, the CDR3 is TGTGCCAGCAGGGGGGACAGGGGGTCCTTCAATGAGCAGTTCTTC.

V gene TRBV11-2 combines with J gene TRBJ1-2; the D gene is possibly TRBD1 (6 bases). V lost 5 bases, J lost 1 base, and 20 bases lay in between. CDR3 length: 17 residues. Germline V lookup: CDR1 SGHAT, CDR2 FQNNGV. The CDR3 nucleotides are TGTGCCAGCAGCCCCGGGGGCCCGGCAGGAGATAACTATGGCTACACCTTC. It codes for CASSPGGPAGDNYGYTF.

This chain connects TRBV11-2 to TRBJ1-1, with 7 bases that match TRBD1. This CDR3 comprises 14 residues. V lost 10 bases to trimming and J lost 2 bases; unmatched junction nucleotides: 10. The germline CDR1 and CDR2 sequences are SGHAT and FQNNGV. CDR3 sequence reads: CATTRQGRNTEAFF. The CDR3 DNA follows: TGTGCCACCACCCGACAGGGAAGAAACACTGAAGCTTTCTTT. Using reference TRBV11-2 and TRBJ1-1 for the parts outside the CDR3, the full variable domain is EAGVAQSPRYKIIEKRQSVAFWCNPISGHATLYWYQQILGQGPKLLIQFQNNGVVDDSQLPKDRFSAERLKGVDSTLKIQPAKLEDSAVYLCATTRQGRNTEAFFGQGTRLTVV.

This clonotype has more than one count but fewer than ten. This chain's CDR3 is CASTNLRGYTEAFF. The CDR3 DNA reads TGTGCCAGCACTAACCTCCGAGGGTACACTGAAGCTTTCTTT. The chain has TRBV12-3 or TRBV12-4 and TRBJ1-1; D is unresolved. This CDR3 has 14 amino acids. V was clipped by 7 bases and J by 3 bases, with 15 bases between them.

This clonotype was detected many times. The CDR3: CASTDRGLAGQETQYF. The CDR3 nucleotides read TGCGCCAGCACTGATCGTGGACTAGCGGGGCAAGAGACCCAGTACTTC. The rearrangement uses TRBV10-2 and TRBJ2-5, with 12 nucleotides matching TRBD2. Germline-derived CDR1 and CDR2 are WSHSY and SAAADI. The CDR3 length is 16 residues. The V segment lost 7 bases and the J segment 2 bases; nucleotides outside the gene matches: 8.

V is TRBV20-1 and J is TRBJ1-5; 9 nucleotides match TRBD1. Germline V gives CDR1 DFQATT, CDR2 SNEGSKA (reference sequence). V lost 0 bases, J lost 3 bases, and 6 bases stayed unmatched. The CDR3 is 16 residues long. The CDR3 sequence: CSAREFRTGANQPQHF. DNA for the CDR3: TGCAGTGCTAGAGAATTCAGGACAGGGGCCAATCAGCCCCAGCATTTT.

As concerns this clonotype: This may be a read error, as it is one base from a much larger clone. The rearrangement joins TRBV20-1 to TRBJ1-1; possible D gene TRBD1, 6 bases. Trimming cost V 6 bases and J 5 bases, with 19 bases left between them. Germline V CDR1 and CDR2: DFQATT, SNEGSKA (reference sequence). The CDR3 length is 14 residues. CDR3 residues: CSANPAQGGTEAFF. The CDR3 DNA is TGCAGTGCAAATCCGGCACAGGGAGGGACTGAAGCTTTCTTT.

This clonotype occurred a few times. The V gene is TRBV11-3, the J gene TRBJ2-7, with D unresolved. Trimming shortened V by 2 bases and J by 5 bases, and 7 bases separated the two germline ends. The CDR3 has 12 amino acids. Germline CDR1 is SGHNT and CDR2 is YENEEA. CDR3 DNA: TGTGCCAGCAGCTTATATACGAACGAGCAGTACTTC. Protein: CASSLYTNEQYF.

This clonotype is a singleton in its sample. Because the CDR3 is missing its conserved closing phenylalanine or tryptophan, this is likely a read error. The rearrangement joins TRBV6-6 to TRBJ1-1; D remains unclear. Germline CDR1 and CDR2: MNHNY and SVGAGI (reference sequence). The CDR3 sequence is 11 residues long. The V end lost 4 bases, the J end lost 5 bases, and 5 bases lay between the germline ends. The CDR3 loop is CASSSNTEAFL. In nucleotides, the CDR3 is TGTGCCAGCAGTTCCAATACTGAAGCTTTCCTT.

The chain has TRBV7-2 and TRBJ2-5; the match to TRBD2 covers 9 bases. The V gene end was trimmed by 1 base and the J gene end by 5 bases; junction bases not matched to a gene: 14. Looked up from germline, CDR1 is SGHTA and CDR2 is FQGNSA. The CDR3 length is 18 residues. The CDR3 reads CASSLEFRSGRSEETQYF. The CDR3 DNA reads TGTGCCAGCAGCTTAGAGTTTCGTAGCGGGAGATCCGAGGAGACCCAGTACTTC. The whole variable domain, remainder taken from reference TRBV7-2 and TRBJ2-5, is GAGVSQSPSNKVTEKGKDVELRCDPISGHTALYWYRQSLGQGLEFLIYFQGNSAPDKSGLPSDRFSAERTGGSVSTLTIQRTQQEDSAVYLCASSLEFRSGRSEETQYFGPGTRLLVL.

This clonotype was detected a few times. A much larger clone sits a single nucleotide away, making a read error possible. The chain joins TRBV7-2 to TRBJ1-1; unclear D gene. Between the trimmed V and J ends, which lost 7 bases and 2 bases, there was a span of 11 bases. CDR3 length: 13 amino acids. Germline V gene sequence: CDR1 SGHTA, CDR2 FQGNSA. CDR3 amino acids: CASNSTLNTEAFF. CDR3 DNA sequence: TGTGCCAGCAACTCAACCCTAAACACTGAAGCTTTCTTT.

This clonotype was recorded at least ten times. The rearrangement uses TRBV7-3 and TRBJ1-1; a possible D gene is TRBD1 (6 bases). The CDR3 contains 13 residues. Germline CDR1 is SGHTA and CDR2 is FQGTGA. V gave up 5 bases and J gave up 7 bases, with 14 bases separating them. The CDR3 bases are TGTGCCAGCAGCCGCGGGACACCAAGTGAAGCTTTCTTT. Translating it yields CASSRGTPSEAFF.

The V call is TRBV11-3, the J call TRBJ2-7, with a possible D match to TRBD2 (5 bases). The length of the CDR3 is 13 residues. V lost 1 base and J lost 7, with 11 bases in between. Germline V gives CDR1 SGHNT, CDR2 YENEEA. The CDR3 loop reads CASSLASTGEQYF. CDR3 bases: TGTGCCAGCAGCTTAGCGTCGACGGGGGAGCAGTACTTC.

This clonotype has just a few counts. The chain couples TRBV4-1 to TRBJ2-7; 7 bases match TRBD2. V lost 1 base, J lost 2 bases, and 8 bases stayed unmatched. Germline-derived CDR1 and CDR2 are MGHRA and YSYEKL. The CDR3 spans 16 residues. CDR3 coding DNA: TGCGCCAGCAGCCAAGTTGGGGGGGACTTAGCCTACGAGCAGTACTTC. It translates to CASSQVGGDLAYEQYF.

The V call is TRBV10-2, the J call TRBJ2-2; 9 bases agree with TRBD1. In germline, CDR1 is WSHSY, CDR2 SAAADI. The ends lost 2 bases at V and 3 bases at J; junction bases unmatched: 4. The CDR3 is made up of 16 amino acids. CDR3 nucleotides: TGCGCCAGCAGTGAGCCGGACAGGGGAGACACCGGGGAGCTGTTTTTT. This codes for CASSEPDRGDTGELFF.

This clonotype was observed a few times. V usage is TRBV18 and J usage is TRBJ1-1, with a possible D match to TRBD1 (5 bases). The CDR3 runs to 15 residues. Germline-derived CDR1 and CDR2 are KGHSH and LQKENI. Between the trimmed V and J ends, which lost 3 bases and 1 base, there was a span of 12 bases. CDR3 coding DNA: TGTGCCAGCTCACCGACAAGACAGAGGAACACTGAAGCTTTCTTT. Encoded protein: CASSPTRQRNTEAFF.

This clonotype occurred a few times. This sequence joins TRBV12-3 or TRBV12-4 and TRBJ1-5; D call uncertain. The CDR3 has 18 residues. Trimming took 5 bases from V and 0 from J, leaving 20 bases between them. In DNA form, the CDR3 reads TGTGCCAGCAGTACAACGTCGGGTAGGCGATATAGCAATCAGCCCCAGCATTTT. It specifies CASSTTSGRRYSNQPQHF.

This sequence joins TRBV7-3 and TRBJ1-1; D uncertain. V was trimmed by 5 bases and J by 1 base, leaving 8 bases between them. Germline loops: CDR1 SGHTA, CDR2 FQGTGA. This CDR3 has 13 amino acids. The CDR3 DNA reads TGTGCCAGCAGCCTGTCGAAGAACACTGAAGCTTTCTTT. Translated: CASSLSKNTEAFF.

The chain is built from TRBV7-2 and TRBJ2-7, with TRBD1 matching over 10 bases. Germline values: CDR1 SGHTA, CDR2 FQGNSA. V was pared by 3 bases and J by 3 bases, with 5 bases of the junction left unmatched. The CDR3 contains 15 residues. The CDR3, as DNA: TGTGCCAGCAGCTTCCGGGACAGGGGCATCTACGAGCAGTACTTC. It yields the protein CASSFRDRGIYEQYF.